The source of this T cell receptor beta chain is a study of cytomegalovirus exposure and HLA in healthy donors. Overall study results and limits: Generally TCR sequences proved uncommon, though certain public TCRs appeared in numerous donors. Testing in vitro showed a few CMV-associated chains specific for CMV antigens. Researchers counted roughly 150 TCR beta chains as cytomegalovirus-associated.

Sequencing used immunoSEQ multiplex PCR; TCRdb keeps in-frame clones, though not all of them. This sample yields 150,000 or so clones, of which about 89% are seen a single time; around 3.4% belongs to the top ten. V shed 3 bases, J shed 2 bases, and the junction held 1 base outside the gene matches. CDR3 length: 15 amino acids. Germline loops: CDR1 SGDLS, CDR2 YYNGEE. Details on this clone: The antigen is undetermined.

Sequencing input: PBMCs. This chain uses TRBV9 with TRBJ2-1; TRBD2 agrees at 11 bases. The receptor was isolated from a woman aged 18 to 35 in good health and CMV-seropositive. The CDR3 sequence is CASSDSGRAYNEQFF. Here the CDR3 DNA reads TGTGCCAGCAGCGATAGCGGGAGGGCCTACAATGAGCAGTTCTTC.